Detailed here is one T cell receptor (beta chain). The data originate from a study of PD-L1 blockade in urothelial cancer. This CDR3 comprises 14 residues. Germline V gene data show CDR1 as MDHEN and CDR2 as SYDVKM. V was trimmed by 5 bases and J by 2 bases, leaving 10 bases between them. The method was immunoSEQ multiplex PCR; TCRdb's version includes in-frame clones alone and lacks a portion of them. The table records 90,000 to 120,000 clones, over 75% of them present only once. The V call is TRBV28, the J call TRBJ1-3; tentatively, D is TRBD1 (6 bases). This TCR was sampled from a man over 45 with urothelial cancer. This specimen was PBMCs, taken around atezolizumab (anti-PD-L1) treatment. The CDR3 is CASSPGTTGNTIYF. The CDR3 DNA reads TGTGCCAGCAGTCCCGGGACAACTGGAAACACCATATATTTT.